Below, 30 T cell receptor beta chains from the same sample are listed, as sequenced in a study of regulatory T cells in long-lasting Graves disease. Time point denoted: persistent/refractory GD, antithyroid drugs over 5 years with positive TRAb. RNA from PBMCs was the source of the TCR library. HTBI primers from iRepertoire and Arm-PCR of CDR3 regions yielded the TCR beta libraries. TCRdb used MiXCR to reprocess the multiplex PCR reads, holding one entry per CDR3 protein. The sample lists 360,000 or so distinct CDR3 sequences; about 23% were seen once. The material sequenced was peripheral blood mononuclear cells (PBMCs), taken when the disease was refractory, from a patient treated with antithyroid drugs. All receptors come from a woman aged 35 to 49 with Graves disease.

The chain joins TRBV14 to TRBJ2-7, with a possible D match to TRBD2 (6 bases). Looked up from germline, CDR1 is SGHDN and CDR2 is FVKESK. V was pared by 3 bases and J by 2 bases, with 14 bases between. This CDR3 is 15 amino acids long. The CDR3 protein is CASSHGLTMPYEQYF. The CDR3 DNA follows: TGTGCCAGCAGCCACGGACTAACAATGCCCTACGAGCAGTACTTC.

This clonotype was detected only a few times. The rearrangement links TRBV28 to TRBJ2-3; 7 bases are shared with TRBD2. Germline V gene sequence: CDR1 MDHEN, CDR2 SYDVKM. This CDR3 spans 15 amino acids. Trimming cost V 4 bases and J 0 bases; bases outside gene matches: 4. The CDR3 DNA is TGTGCCAGCAGTTCCCAGCGGGGAAGCACAGATACGCAGTATTTT. It yields the protein CASSSQRGSTDTQYF.

The rearrangement joins TRBV28 to TRBJ2-1; TRBD2 is a possible D gene (7 bases). CDR1 is MDHEN, CDR2 SYDVKM, per germline. V lost 6 bases to trimming and J lost 1 base, with 19 bases between them. This CDR3 contains 17 residues. The CDR3: CASSPYREGFSYNEQFF. The CDR3, as DNA: TGTGCCAGCAGCCCCTACAGGGAGGGCTTTTCCTACAATGAGCAGTTCTTC.

This clonotype occurred once. The J gene is TRBJ1-5, the V gene TRBV3-1; 11 bases map to TRBD1. CDR3 length: 15 residues. CDR1 is LGHDT and CDR2 is YNNKEL in the germline V gene (reference sequence). V lost 5 bases, J lost 6 bases, and 6 bases stayed unmatched. The CDR3 DNA reads as TGTGCCAGCAGCTCCCAGGGACAGGGGGGTCAGCCCCAGCATTTT. Translated, it gives CASSSQGQGGQPQHF. Full variable domain (rest looked up from reference TRBV3-1 and TRBJ1-5): DTAVSQTPKYLVTQMGNDKSIKCEQNLGHDTMYWYKQDSKKFLKIMFSYNNKELIINETVPNRFSPKSPDKAHLNLHINSLELGDSAVYFCASSSQGQGGQPQHFGDGTRLSIL.

The genes are TRBV2 and TRBJ1-4, with a weak D call TRBD1 (5 bases). CDR1 is SNHLY and CDR2 is FYNNEI in the germline V gene. V was trimmed by 4 bases and J by 4 bases, leaving 13 bases between them. The CDR3 length is 15 residues. In nucleotides, the CDR3 is TGTGCCAGCAGTGGATGGGGCCGGGGTAATGAAAAACTGTTTTTT. Encoded protein: CASSGWGRGNEKLFF. Complete variable domain (other parts from reference TRBV2 and TRBJ1-4): EPEVTQTPSHQVTQMGQEVILRCVPISNHLYFYWYRQILGQKVEFLVSFYNNEISEKSEIFDDQFSVERPDGSNFTLKIRSTKLEDSAMYFCASSGWGRGNEKLFFGSGTQLSVL.

The rearrangement joins TRBV4-1 to TRBJ1-1; no firm D call. Germline V gene lookup returns CDR1 MGHRA and CDR2 YSYEKL. The CDR3 runs to 15 residues. Trimming removed 1 base from V and 1 base from J, with 10 bases in between. CDR3 in amino acids: CASSQVSEGNTEAFF. The CDR3, as DNA: TGCGCCAGCAGCCAAGTCTCGGAAGGGAACACTGAAGCTTTCTTT.

This clonotype was detected only a few times. V usage is TRBV3-1 and J usage is TRBJ2-7; 7 nucleotides align to TRBD1. Trimming cost V 0 bases and J 2 bases; bases outside gene matches: 4. CDR1 LGHDT and CDR2 YNNKEL come from the germline V gene (reference sequence). This CDR3 comprises 15 residues. CDR3 protein: CASSQDPGQAYEQYF. CDR3 sequence (DNA): TGTGCCAGCAGCCAAGATCCCGGACAGGCCTACGAGCAGTACTTC.

This sequence joins TRBV7-6 and TRBJ2-2; possibly TRBD1 for D (6 bases). The V end lost 8 bases, the J end lost 0 bases, and 13 bases lay between the germline ends. The CDR3 loop spans 15 amino acids. CDR1 SGHVS and CDR2 FNYEAQ come from the germline V gene. This CDR3 is CASRIGTTNTGELFF. Written as DNA, the CDR3 is TGTGCCAGCCGGATTGGGACAACGAACACCGGGGAGCTGTTTTTT.

This clonotype was detected ten times or more. The rearrangement joins TRBV7-3 to TRBJ2-2; D is perhaps TRBD2 (6 bases). The CDR3 extends over 14 amino acids. The V end was cut by 2 bases, the J end by 5 bases, with 9 bases between. Germline-derived CDR1 and CDR2 are SGHTA and FQGTGA. CDR3 bases: TGTGCCAGCAGCTTAGGAGGGGAAACCGGGGAGCTGTTTTTT. Encoded protein: CASSLGGETGELFF.

As to this clonotype: A read error may be the cause here, since a much bigger clone is one base away. The chain is built from TRBV28 and TRBJ2-7; no clear D gene. The CDR3 is 16 amino acids. CDR1 and CDR2 from the germline V gene are MDHEN and SYDVKM. V lost 2 bases to trimming and J lost 1 base, with 15 bases between them. CDR3 protein: CASSLEGRSFSYEQYF. CDR3 DNA: TGTGCCAGCAGTTTAGAAGGCAGGTCTTTTTCCTACGAGCAGTACTTC.

This clonotype was counted at least ten times. V and J are TRBV29-1 and TRBJ1-1; weak D call: TRBD1 (5 bases). V gave up 6 bases and J gave up 1 base, with 18 bases separating them. CDR3 length: 15 amino acids. The V gene's germline CDR1 is SQVTM and CDR2 ANQGSEA. The CDR3 region is CSVRGTAYTNTEAFF. In DNA form, the CDR3 reads TGCAGCGTGCGCGGGACCGCTTATACGAACACTGAAGCTTTCTTT.

This clonotype was counted ten times or more. The rearrangement uses TRBV19 and TRBJ1-1; no definite D call. Germline CDR1 is LNHDA and CDR2 is SQIVND (reference sequence). The CDR3 totals 13 residues. Trimming shortened V by 4 bases and J by 1 base, and 7 bases separated the two germline ends. CDR3 DNA sequence: TGTGCCAGTAGTAATACACCGAACACTGAAGCTTTCTTT. Its translation: CASSNTPNTEAFF.

The gene calls are TRBV6-9 and TRBJ1-6; no firm D call. The length of the CDR3 is 14 residues. Trimming stripped 3 bases from V and 13 bases from J, with 16 bases between. CDR1 is MNHGY, CDR2 SVAAGI, per germline. The CDR3 protein is CASSYGESLSPLHF. The CDR3, as DNA: TGTGCCAGCAGTTACGGGGAGTCCCTATCTCCCCTCCACTTT.

Only a few counts were recorded for this clonotype. The rearrangement joins TRBV28 to TRBJ1-1; 8 nucleotides agree with TRBD1. CDR1 and CDR2 (germline): MDHEN, SYDVKM. V lost 3 bases to trimming and J lost 0 bases; unmatched junction nucleotides: 6. This CDR3 has 16 amino acids. CDR3 protein: CASSFTQGAMNTEAFF. The CDR3 coding sequence is TGTGCCAGCAGTTTTACCCAGGGGGCTATGAACACTGAAGCTTTCTTT.

The chain is built from TRBV6-2 or TRBV6-3 and TRBJ2-3; 10 bases fit TRBD2. Per the germline V gene, CDR1 is MNHEY and CDR2 is SVGEGT. The CDR3 has 17 amino acids. The J segment lost 0 bases and the V segment lost 5 bases, leaving 8 bases of the junction unmatched. The CDR3 protein is CASSTSSSGGSTDTQYF. The CDR3 nucleotides are TGTGCCAGCAGTACCTCATCTAGCGGGGGTAGCACAGATACGCAGTATTTT.

This clonotype was counted many times. The chain combines TRBV7-8 with TRBJ2-4; 7 bases map to TRBD2. The V gene's germline CDR1 is SGHVS and CDR2 FQNEAQ. There are 15 residues in the CDR3. Losses at the gene ends were 7 bases for V and 3 bases for J; bases not matched to a gene: 9. The CDR3 bases are TGTGCCAGCACGCGGGGGAGGGAGGGCAAAAACATTCAGTACTTC. It yields the protein CASTRGREGKNIQYF.

This clonotype was observed once. The V call is TRBV6-5, the J call TRBJ2-2; 16 bases match TRBD2. J lost 4 bases, V lost 2 bases, and 4 bases had no gene match. Germline assignment: CDR1 MNHEY and CDR2 SVGAGI. CDR3 length equals 18 residues. CDR3 region: CASSYPGLAGGPTGELFF. Here the CDR3 DNA reads TGTGCCAGCAGTTACCCGGGACTAGCGGGAGGGCCCACCGGGGAGCTGTTTTTT.

In its sample, this clonotype was seen many times. This chain uses TRBV11-2 with TRBJ2-7; D uncertain. CDR1 and CDR2 (germline): SGHAT, FQNNGV. The CDR3 runs 12 residues. Trimming stripped 0 bases from V and 2 bases from J, with 2 bases between. DNA for the CDR3: TGTGCCAGCAGCTTAGAGACCTACGAGCAGTACTTC. Amino acid sequence: CASSLETYEQYF.

This clonotype was detected many times. The rearrangement joins TRBV19 to TRBJ2-5, with 15 bases identical to TRBD2. This CDR3 spans 15 amino acids. The V segment lost 7 bases and the J segment 5 bases; nucleotides outside the gene matches: 5. Germline V gives CDR1 LNHDA, CDR2 SQIVND (reference sequence). CDR3 loop: CASIGLAGGLETQYF. For the CDR3, the DNA is TGTGCCAGTATCGGACTAGCGGGAGGGTTGGAGACCCAGTACTTC.

This clonotype was seen a few times. V usage is TRBV5-1 and J usage is TRBJ2-7; no clear D gene. Trimming left V 4 bases short and J 3 bases short, with 11 bases between. The germline V gene has CDR1 SGHRS and CDR2 YFSETQ. The CDR3 totals 13 residues. This chain's CDR3 is CASSKNGNYEQYF. Written as DNA, the CDR3 is TGCGCCAGCAGCAAAAACGGTAACTACGAGCAGTACTTC.

The rearrangement links TRBV12-3 or TRBV12-4 to TRBJ2-7; D is possibly TRBD2 (6 bases). This CDR3 is 15 amino acids long. V was clipped by 2 bases and J by 2 bases, with 13 bases between them. CDR3 DNA: TGTGCCAGCAGTTTACCTAGCGCATCCACCTACGAGCAGTACTTC. Its translation: CASSLPSASTYEQYF.

This clonotype has more than one count but fewer than ten. The chain couples TRBV19 to TRBJ2-4; D is tentatively TRBD1 or TRBD2 (5 bases each). Trimming removed 5 bases at V and 7 bases at J, with 18 bases between. Germline CDR1 LNHDA, CDR2 SQIVND (reference sequence). The CDR3 covers 15 residues. The CDR3 DNA reads as TGTGCCAGTAGTCCCCGGGGCACTGGGCTGAACATTCAGTACTTC. The encoded protein is CASSPRGTGLNIQYF.

This clonotype showed up just a few times. The rearrangement joins TRBV28 to TRBJ2-1, with 10 nucleotides matching TRBD2. This CDR3 spans 15 amino acids. The V and J ends lost 10 bases and 14 bases, in that order; junction bases with no gene match: 20. CDR1 is MDHEN and CDR2 is SYDVKM in the germline V gene. The CDR3 loop reads CATSVSGRANQFEFF. For the CDR3, the DNA is TGTGCCACCTCGGTCAGCGGGAGGGCCAATCAATTTGAGTTCTTC.

This clonotype was picked up many times. V gene TRBV27 combines with J gene TRBJ1-6; D unresolved. The CDR3 totals 15 residues. Germline lookup yields CDR1 MNHEY and CDR2 SMNVEV (reference sequence). V was shortened by 7 bases and J by 2 bases, with 12 bases between the two germline ends. CDR3 sequence (DNA): TGTGCCAGCAAAAGGACCCAGGCCTATAATTCACCCCTCCACTTT. Protein product: CASKRTQAYNSPLHF.

The V and J genes are TRBV19 and TRBJ2-7; TRBD1 might be the D (5 bases). CDR1 and CDR2 from the germline V gene are LNHDA and SQIVND (reference sequence). The V end was cut by 5 bases, the J end by 2 bases, with 22 bases between. The CDR3 runs 17 residues. CDR3 sequence reads: CASSVRLWGRTTYEQYF. CDR3 sequence (DNA): TGTGCCAGTAGTGTGCGGCTATGGGGCAGGACCACCTACGAGCAGTACTTC.

The chain links TRBV4-1 to TRBJ2-4; D gene ambiguous. Trimming shortened V by 2 bases and J by 7 bases, and 15 bases separated the two germline ends. CDR3 length: 15 amino acids. Per the germline V gene, CDR1 is MGHRA and CDR2 is YSYEKL. As DNA, the CDR3 is TGCGCCAGCAGCCAAACGTCGGTGACAATGAACATTCAGTACTTC. Protein product: CASSQTSVTMNIQYF.

The V call is TRBV15, the J call TRBJ2-1, with D maybe TRBD2 (6 bases). The CDR3 covers 15 residues. Germline lookup yields CDR1 LNHNV and CDR2 YYDKDF (reference sequence). With 0 bases removed from V and 3 bases from J, the gap between germline ends came to 9 bases. CDR3 sequence reads: CATSRERGVYNEQFF. As DNA, the CDR3 is TGTGCCACCAGCAGAGAGCGGGGTGTCTACAATGAGCAGTTCTTC.

Ten or more counts support this clonotype. The rearrangement joins TRBV2 to TRBJ1-1; no definite D call. V gave up 10 bases and J gave up 0 bases, with 6 bases separating them. Looked up from germline, CDR1 is SNHLY and CDR2 is FYNNEI. The CDR3 loop spans 11 amino acids. The CDR3 DNA sequence: TGTGCCACCACGATGAACACTGAAGCTTTCTTT. Protein product: CATTMNTEAFF.

The sample holds many counts of this clonotype. The CDR3 DNA reads as TGTGCCAGCAGTTATTTCGACTCCTCGGAGGGCTACACCTTC. Its translation is CASSYFDSSEGYTF. J is TRBJ1-2 and V is TRBV6-5; D unresolved. This CDR3 region has 14 residues. CDR1 and CDR2 (germline): MNHEY, SVGAGI. The ends were cut back, 3 bases at V and 8 bases at J, with 16 bases in the middle.

The chain combines TRBV29-1 with TRBJ2-3, with a possible D match to TRBD2 (7 bases). This CDR3 is built from 13 residues. Germline V gives CDR1 SQVTM, CDR2 ANQGSEA. Trimming took off 5 bases at V and 5 bases at J, with 14 bases between the two ends. In DNA, the CDR3 is TGCAGCGTTCAGGGGAGGGTCGGAGATACGCAGTATTTT. Residues: CSVQGRVGDTQYF.